The sequence of this T cell receptor beta chain was determined in a study of blood T cell repertoires in COVID-19. The assay was immunoSEQ multiplex PCR, and TCRdb's table has in-frame clones only and misses some. The sample consists of 290,000 or so clones, roughly 86% of them appearing once. The clonotype was recovered from a man between 65 and 85 years old with acute or convalescent COVID-19. Specimen: peripheral blood.

This CDR3 is CAISDGQGEYNYGYTF. The CDR3 DNA sequence: TGTGCCATCAGTGACGGACAGGGAGAGTATAACTATGGCTACACCTTC. J is TRBJ1-2 and V is TRBV10-3, with 8 bases fitting TRBD1. CDR3 length: 16 amino acids. J was trimmed by 1 base and V by 3 bases; bases with no gene match: 7. Per germline, CDR1 ENHRY and CDR2 SYGVKD.